Here is one T cell receptor (beta chain) with its context. These data are taken from a study of blood T cells in healthy people across ages. Researchers isolated at least 6.5 million PBMCs per sample. Germline CDR1 is SGHRS and CDR2 is YFSETQ. This CDR3 has 14 amino acids. Alongside a J-beta primer mix, a sample-barcoded 5' primer served in a second PCR lasting about 7 to 11 cycles. A template-switch adaptor with 12 random nucleotides tagged each cDNA molecule. TCRdb called the 5' RACE reads again in MiXCR, with one record for every CDR3 protein. The table lists over a million distinct CDR3 sequences, approximately 59% of them singletons.

This clonotype was obtained from a man between 18 and 35 years old in good health. The V and J genes are TRBV5-1 and TRBJ2-5; tentative D call: TRBD1 (5 bases). The assigned J gene may be wrong: the sequence end matches TRBJ2-7 better. The sample taken for sequencing was blood. The CDR3 region has the DNA TGCGCCAGCAGCTTGGAAGTGACAGCTGGCGAGCAGTACTTC. Translated, it gives CASSLEVTAGEQYF.